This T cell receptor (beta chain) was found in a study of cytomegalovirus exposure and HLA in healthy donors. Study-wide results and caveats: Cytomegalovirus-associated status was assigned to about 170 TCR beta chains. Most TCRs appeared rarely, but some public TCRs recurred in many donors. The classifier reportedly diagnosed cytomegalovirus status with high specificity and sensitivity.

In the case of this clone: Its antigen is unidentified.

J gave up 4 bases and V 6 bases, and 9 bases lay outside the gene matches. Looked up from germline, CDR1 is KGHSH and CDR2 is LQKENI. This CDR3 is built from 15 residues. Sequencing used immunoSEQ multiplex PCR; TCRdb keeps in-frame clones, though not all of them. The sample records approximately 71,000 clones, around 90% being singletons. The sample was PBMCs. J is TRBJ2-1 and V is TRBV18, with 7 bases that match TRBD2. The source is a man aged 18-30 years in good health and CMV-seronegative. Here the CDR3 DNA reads TGTGCCAGCTCGGTCGGTAGCGGGCCATACAATGAGCAGTTCTTC. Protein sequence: CASSVGSGPYNEQFF. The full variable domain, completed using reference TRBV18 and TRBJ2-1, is NAGVMQNPRHLVRRRGQEARLRCSPMKGHSHVYWYRQLPEEGLKFMVYLQKENIIDESGMPKERFSAEFPKEGPSILRIQQVVRGDSAAYFCASSVGSGPYNEQFFGPGTRLTVL.